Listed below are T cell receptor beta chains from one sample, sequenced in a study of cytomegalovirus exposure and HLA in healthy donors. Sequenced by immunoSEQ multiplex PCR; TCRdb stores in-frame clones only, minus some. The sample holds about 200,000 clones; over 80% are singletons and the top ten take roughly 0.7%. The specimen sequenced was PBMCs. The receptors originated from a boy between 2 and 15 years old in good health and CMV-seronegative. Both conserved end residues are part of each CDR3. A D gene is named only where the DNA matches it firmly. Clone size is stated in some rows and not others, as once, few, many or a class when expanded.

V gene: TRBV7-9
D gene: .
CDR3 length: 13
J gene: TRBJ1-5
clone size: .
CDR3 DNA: TGTGCCAGCAGCTTGGACAGTGATCAGCCCCAGCATTTT
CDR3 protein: CASSLDSDQPQHF

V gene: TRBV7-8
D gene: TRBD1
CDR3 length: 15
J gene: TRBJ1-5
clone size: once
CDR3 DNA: TGTGCCAGCAGCTTACGGGACAGCCGCAATCAGCCCCAGCATTTT
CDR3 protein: CASSLRDSRNQPQHF

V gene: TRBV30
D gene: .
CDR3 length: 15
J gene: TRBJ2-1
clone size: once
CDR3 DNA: TGTGCCTGGAGTCCCAACTGGCGGGGGCCCAATGAGCAGTTCTTC
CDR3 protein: CAWSPNWRGPNEQFF

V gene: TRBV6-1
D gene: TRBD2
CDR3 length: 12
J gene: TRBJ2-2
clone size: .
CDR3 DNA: TGTGCCGCCGGGAGGAGAGCCGGGGAGCTGTTTTTT
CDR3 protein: CAAGRRAGELFF

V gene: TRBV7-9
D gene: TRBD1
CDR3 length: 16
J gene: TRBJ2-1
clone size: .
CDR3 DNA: TGTGCCAGCAGCCCAACCCGGGACAGAACCTACAATGAGCAGTTCTTC
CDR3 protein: CASSPTRDRTYNEQFF

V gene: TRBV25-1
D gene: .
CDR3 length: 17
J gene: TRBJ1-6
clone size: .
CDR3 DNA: TGTGCCAGCAGTGCCGGGACATCGAGCTCCTATAATTCACCCCTCCACTTT
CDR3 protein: CASSAGTSSSYNSPLHF

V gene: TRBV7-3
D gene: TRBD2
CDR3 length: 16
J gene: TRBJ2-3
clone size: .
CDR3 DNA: TGTGCCAGCAGCTTGGGACTAGCGGGGGGTACAGATACGCAGTATTTT
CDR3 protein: CASSLGLAGGTDTQYF

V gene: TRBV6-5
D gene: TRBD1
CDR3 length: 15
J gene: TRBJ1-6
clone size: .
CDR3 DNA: TGTGCCAGCAGTTACCGGACAGGGGAGTCTTCACCCCTCCACTTT
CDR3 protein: CASSYRTGESSPLHF

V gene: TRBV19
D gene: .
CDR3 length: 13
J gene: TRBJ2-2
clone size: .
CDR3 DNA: TGTGCCAGTAGTATAAACAGGGACGGGGAGCTGTTTTTT
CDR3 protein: CASSINRDGELFF

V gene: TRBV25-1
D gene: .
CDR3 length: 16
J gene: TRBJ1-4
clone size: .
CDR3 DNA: TGTGCCAGCAGTGAAGCCGAGCAGGGGAATTATGAAAAACTGTTTTTT
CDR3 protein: CASSEAEQGNYEKLFF

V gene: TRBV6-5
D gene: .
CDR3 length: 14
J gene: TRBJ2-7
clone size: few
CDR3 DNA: TGTGCCAGCAGTTCGTCGGAGAGCTCCTACGAGCAGTACTTC
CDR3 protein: CASSSSESSYEQYF

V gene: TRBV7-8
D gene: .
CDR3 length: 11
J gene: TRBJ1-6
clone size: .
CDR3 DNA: TGTGCCAGCACCCAGGGGTTCTCCCTCCACTTT
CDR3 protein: CASTQGFSLHF

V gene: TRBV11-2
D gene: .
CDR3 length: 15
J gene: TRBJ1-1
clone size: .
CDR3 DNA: TGTGCCAGCAGCTTAGAGGCGGCAGCGGACACTGAAGCTTTCTTT
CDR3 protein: CASSLEAAADTEAFF

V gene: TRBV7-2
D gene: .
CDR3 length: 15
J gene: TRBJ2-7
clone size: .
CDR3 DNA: TGTGCCAGCACCCCTCTCCAACTGAGCTCCTACGAGCAGTACTTC
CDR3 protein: CASTPLQLSSYEQYF

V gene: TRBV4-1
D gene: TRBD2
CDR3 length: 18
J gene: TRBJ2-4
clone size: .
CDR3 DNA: TGCGCCAGCAGCCCGGGACTAGCGGGGGGCATAGCCAAAAACATTCAGTACTTC
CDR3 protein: CASSPGLAGGIAKNIQYF

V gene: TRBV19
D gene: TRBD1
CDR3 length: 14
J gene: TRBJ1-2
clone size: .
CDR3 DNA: TGTGCCAGTAGTATCCGACAGGGGGGCTATGGCTACACCTTC
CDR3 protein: CASSIRQGGYGYTF

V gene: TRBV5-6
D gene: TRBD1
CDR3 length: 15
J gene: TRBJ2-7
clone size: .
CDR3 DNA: TGTGCCAGCAGCTCCATTAAGGACAGGAGCCACGAGCAGTACTTC
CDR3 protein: CASSSIKDRSHEQYF

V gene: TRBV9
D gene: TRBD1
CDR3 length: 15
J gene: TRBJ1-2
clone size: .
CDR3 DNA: TGTGCCAGCAGCTCTATAACGGGACAGGGAAGAGGCTACACCTTC
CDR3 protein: CASSSITGQGRGYTF

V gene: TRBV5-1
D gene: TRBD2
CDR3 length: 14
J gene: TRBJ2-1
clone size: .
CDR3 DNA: TGCGCCAGCAGCTTGGCCGCGGGGGGGAATGAGCAGTTCTTC
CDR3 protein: CASSLAAGGNEQFF

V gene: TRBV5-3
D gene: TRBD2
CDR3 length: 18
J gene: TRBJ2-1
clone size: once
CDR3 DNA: TGTGCCAGAAGCTTCGGGACTAGCGGGAGGTTCTCCTACAATGAGCAGTTCTTC
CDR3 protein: CARSFGTSGRFSYNEQFF

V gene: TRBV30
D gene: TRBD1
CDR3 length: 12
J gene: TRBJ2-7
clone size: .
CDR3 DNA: TGTGCCTGGATACGGACAGGCTACGAGCAGTACTTC
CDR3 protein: CAWIRTGYEQYF

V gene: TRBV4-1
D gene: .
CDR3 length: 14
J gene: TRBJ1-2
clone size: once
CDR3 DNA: TGCGCCAGCAGCCAAGAAGAAGGGGTCTATGGCTACACCTTC
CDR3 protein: CASSQEEGVYGYTF

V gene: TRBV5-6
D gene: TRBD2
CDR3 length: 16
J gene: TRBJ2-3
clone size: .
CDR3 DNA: TGTGCCAGCAGCTGGGGAGCGGGGGGGCGTAGAGATACGCAGTATTTT
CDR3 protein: CASSWGAGGRRDTQYF

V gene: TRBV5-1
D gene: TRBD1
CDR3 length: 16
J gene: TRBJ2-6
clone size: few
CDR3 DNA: TGCGCCAGCAGCTTTACAGGGGGCTCTGGGGCCAACGTCCTGACTTTC
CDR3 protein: CASSFTGGSGANVLTF

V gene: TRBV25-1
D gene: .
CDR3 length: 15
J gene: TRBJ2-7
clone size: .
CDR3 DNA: TGTGCCAGCAGTGACCATCGGACGGGGGCCTACGAGCAGTACTTC
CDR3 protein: CASSDHRTGAYEQYF

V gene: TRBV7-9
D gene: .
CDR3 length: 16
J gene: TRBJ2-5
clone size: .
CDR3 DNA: TGTGCCAGCAGCTTACCAAAACTAGGTCTCCGTGAGACCCAGTACTTC
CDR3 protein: CASSLPKLGLRETQYF

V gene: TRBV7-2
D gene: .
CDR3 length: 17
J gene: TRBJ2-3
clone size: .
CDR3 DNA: TGTGCCAGCAGCTTAGGGGGGTGGGGGGAATTGACAGATACGCAGTATTTT
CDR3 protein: CASSLGGWGELTDTQYF

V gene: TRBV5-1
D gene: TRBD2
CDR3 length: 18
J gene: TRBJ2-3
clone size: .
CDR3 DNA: TGCGCCAGCAGCTTGGGTCTGGCCGCTAGCGGGGGACCAGATACGCAGTATTTT
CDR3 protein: CASSLGLAASGGPDTQYF